This TCR beta chain was profiled in a study of blood T cell repertoires in COVID-19. For the study at large: Sites in the United States, Italy and Spain provided acute and convalescent COVID-19 samples.

Germline values: CDR1 ENHRY, CDR2 SYGVKD. V shed 4 bases, J shed 2 bases, and the junction held 6 bases outside the gene matches. There are 16 residues in the CDR3. The data were produced by immunoSEQ multiplex PCR, yet TCRdb's version contains in-frame clones alone and is incomplete. This sample has over 150,000 clones, with roughly four fifths found just once. This sequence originates from a woman aged 45-59 years with acute or convalescent COVID-19. Specimen: peripheral blood. The chain carries TRBV10-3 and TRBJ2-3; 10 bases fit TRBD1. CDR3 sequence reads: CAISGGTGAITDTQYF. The CDR3 DNA follows: TGTGCCATCAGTGGGGGGACAGGGGCCATCACAGATACGCAGTATTTT.